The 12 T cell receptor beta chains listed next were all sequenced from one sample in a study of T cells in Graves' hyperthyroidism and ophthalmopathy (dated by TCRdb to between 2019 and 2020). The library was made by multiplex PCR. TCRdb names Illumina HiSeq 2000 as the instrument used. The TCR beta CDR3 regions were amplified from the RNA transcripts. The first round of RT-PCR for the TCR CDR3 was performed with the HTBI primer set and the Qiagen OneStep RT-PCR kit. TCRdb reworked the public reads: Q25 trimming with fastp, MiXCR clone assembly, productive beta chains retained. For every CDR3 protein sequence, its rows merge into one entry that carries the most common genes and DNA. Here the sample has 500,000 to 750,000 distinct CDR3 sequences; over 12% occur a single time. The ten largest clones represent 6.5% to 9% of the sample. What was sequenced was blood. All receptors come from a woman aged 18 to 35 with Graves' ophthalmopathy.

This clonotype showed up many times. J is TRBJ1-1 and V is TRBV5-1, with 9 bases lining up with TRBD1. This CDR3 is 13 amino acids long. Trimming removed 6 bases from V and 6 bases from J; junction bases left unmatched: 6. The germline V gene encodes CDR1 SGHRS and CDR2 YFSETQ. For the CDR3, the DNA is TGCGCCAGCACGGGACAGGGTGCCTCTGAAGCTTTCTTT. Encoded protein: CASTGQGASEAFF.

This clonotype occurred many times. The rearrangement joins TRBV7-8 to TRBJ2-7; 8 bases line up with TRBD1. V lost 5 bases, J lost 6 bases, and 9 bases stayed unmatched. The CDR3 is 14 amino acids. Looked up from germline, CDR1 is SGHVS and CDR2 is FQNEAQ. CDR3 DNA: TGTGCCAGCAGCCGAGACAGGGGCAGGGGCGAGCAGTACTTC. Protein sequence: CASSRDRGRGEQYF.

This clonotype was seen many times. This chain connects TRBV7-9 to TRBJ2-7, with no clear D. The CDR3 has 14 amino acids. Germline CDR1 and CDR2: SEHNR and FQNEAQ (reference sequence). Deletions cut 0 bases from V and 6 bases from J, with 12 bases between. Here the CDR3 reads CASSLADSLFEQYF. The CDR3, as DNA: TGTGCCAGCAGCTTAGCTGACTCCTTATTCGAGCAGTACTTC.

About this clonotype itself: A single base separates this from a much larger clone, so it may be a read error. This CDR3 is CAASDPQGEQFF. In nucleotides, the CDR3 is TGTGCCGCCAGTGATCCGCAGGGTGAGCAGTTCTTC. The rearrangement joins TRBV24-1 to TRBJ2-1; D perhaps matches TRBD1 (5 bases). Germline CDR1 reads KGHDR; CDR2 reads SFDVKD. The CDR3 totals 12 residues.

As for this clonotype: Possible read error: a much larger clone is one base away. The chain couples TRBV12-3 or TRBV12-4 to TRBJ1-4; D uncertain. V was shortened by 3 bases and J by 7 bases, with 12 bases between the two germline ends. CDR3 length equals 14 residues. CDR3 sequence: CASSLRHGSEKLFF. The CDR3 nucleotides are TGTGCCAGCAGTTTGAGGCACGGAAGTGAAAAACTGTTTTTT.

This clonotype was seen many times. CDR3 bases: TGCAGTGCCGGGATTCAGGGTGTCAATTCACCCCTCCACTTT. Its protein product is CSAGIQGVNSPLHF. This chain joins TRBV20-1 and TRBJ1-6; tentative D call: TRBD1 (5 bases). Germline V gene data show CDR1 as DFQATT and CDR2 as SNEGSKA (reference sequence). The CDR3 contains 14 residues. The germline V and J ends were trimmed by 6 bases and 7 bases, with 16 bases remaining between them.

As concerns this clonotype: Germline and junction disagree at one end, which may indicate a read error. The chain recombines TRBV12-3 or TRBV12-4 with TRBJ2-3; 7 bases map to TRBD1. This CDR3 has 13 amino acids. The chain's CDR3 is CANSLRGRDTQYF. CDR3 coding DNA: TGTGCCAACAGTCTGAGGGGGCGAGATACGCAGTATTTT.

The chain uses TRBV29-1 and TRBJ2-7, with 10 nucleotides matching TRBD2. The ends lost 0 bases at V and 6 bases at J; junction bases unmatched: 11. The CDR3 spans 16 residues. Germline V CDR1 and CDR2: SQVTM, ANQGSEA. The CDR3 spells CSVEDPGSSGRTEQYF. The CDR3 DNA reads TGCAGCGTTGAAGATCCGGGGAGTAGCGGGAGGACCGAGCAGTACTTC.

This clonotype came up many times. The chain's CDR3 is CASSVKDRPDISYTF. The CDR3 bases are TGTGCCAGCAGCGTAAAGGACAGGCCCGACATTTCCTACACCTTC. The chain joins TRBV6-1 to TRBJ1-2; 7 nucleotides agree with TRBD1. The CDR3 contains 15 residues. V was clipped by 6 bases and J by 10 bases; unmatched bases: 17. From germline, CDR1 is MNHNS and CDR2 SASEGT.

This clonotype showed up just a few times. CDR3 DNA sequence: TGTGCCAGCAGATTCCGACTAGCGGGAGGGGGGGGACCGAACACTGAAGCTTTCTTT. Translating it yields CASRFRLAGGGGPNTEAFF. The chain recombines TRBV7-2 with TRBJ1-1; D is possibly TRBD1 (6 bases). This CDR3 is 19 amino acids long. Per the germline V gene, CDR1 is SGHTA and CDR2 is FQGNSA. Trimming left V 6 bases short and J 1 base short, with 27 bases between. Together with reference TRBV7-2 and TRBJ1-1, the CDR3 gives the full variable domain: GAGVSQSPSNKVTEKGKDVELRCDPISGHTALYWYRQSLGQGLEFLIYFQGNSAPDKSGLPSDRFSAERTGGSVSTLTIQRTQQEDSAVYLCASRFRLAGGGGPNTEAFFGQGTRLTVV.

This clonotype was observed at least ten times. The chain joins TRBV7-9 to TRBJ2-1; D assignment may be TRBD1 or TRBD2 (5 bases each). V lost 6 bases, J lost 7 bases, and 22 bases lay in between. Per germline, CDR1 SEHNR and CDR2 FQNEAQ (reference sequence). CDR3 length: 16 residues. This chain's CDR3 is CASSSKRDPSGNEQFF. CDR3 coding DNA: TGTGCCAGCAGTTCCAAGAGGGACCCGTCGGGGAATGAGCAGTTCTTC.

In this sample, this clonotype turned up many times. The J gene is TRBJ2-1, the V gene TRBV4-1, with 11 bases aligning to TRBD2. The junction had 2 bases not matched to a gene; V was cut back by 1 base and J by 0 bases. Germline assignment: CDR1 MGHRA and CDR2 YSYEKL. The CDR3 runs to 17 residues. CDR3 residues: CASSQGTSGSSYNEQFF. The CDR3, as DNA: TGCGCCAGCAGCCAAGGTACTAGCGGGAGCTCCTACAATGAGCAGTTCTTC.